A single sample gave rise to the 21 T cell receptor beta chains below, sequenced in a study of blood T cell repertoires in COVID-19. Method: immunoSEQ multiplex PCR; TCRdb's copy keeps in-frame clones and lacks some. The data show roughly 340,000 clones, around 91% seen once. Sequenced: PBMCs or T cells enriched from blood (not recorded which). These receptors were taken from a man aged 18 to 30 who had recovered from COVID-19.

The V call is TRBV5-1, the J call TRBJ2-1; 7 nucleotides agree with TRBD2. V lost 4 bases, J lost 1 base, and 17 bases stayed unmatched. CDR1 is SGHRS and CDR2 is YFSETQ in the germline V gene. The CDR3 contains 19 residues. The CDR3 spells CASSPLGGRATGSYNEQFF. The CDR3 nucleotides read TGCGCCAGCAGCCCCTTAGGAGGGAGGGCCACGGGGTCCTACAATGAGCAGTTCTTC. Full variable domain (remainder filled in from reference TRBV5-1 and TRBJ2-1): KAGVTQTPRYLIKTRGQQVTLSCSPISGHRSVSWYQQTPGQGLQFLFEYFSETQRNKGNFPGRFSGRQFSNSRSEMNVSTLELGDSALYLCASSPLGGRATGSYNEQFFGPGTRLTVL.

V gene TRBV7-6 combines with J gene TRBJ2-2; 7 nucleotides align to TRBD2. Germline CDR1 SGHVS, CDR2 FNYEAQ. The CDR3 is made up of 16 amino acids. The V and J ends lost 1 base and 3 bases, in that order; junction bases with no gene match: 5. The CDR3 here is CASSLDGGRHTGELFF. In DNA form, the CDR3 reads TGTGCCAGCAGCTTAGACGGCGGGAGACACACCGGGGAGCTGTTTTTT.

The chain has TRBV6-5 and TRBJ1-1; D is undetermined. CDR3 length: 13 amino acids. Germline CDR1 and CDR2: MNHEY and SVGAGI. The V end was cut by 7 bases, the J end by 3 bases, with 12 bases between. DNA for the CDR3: TGTGCCAGCAAACCGTACCAGGACACTGAAGCTTTCTTT. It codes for CASKPYQDTEAFF.

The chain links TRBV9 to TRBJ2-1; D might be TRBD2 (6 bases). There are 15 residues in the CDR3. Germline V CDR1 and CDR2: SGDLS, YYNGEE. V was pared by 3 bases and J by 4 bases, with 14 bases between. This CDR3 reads CASSGPGLDYNEQFF. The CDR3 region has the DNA TGTGCCAGCAGCGGACCGGGACTTGATTACAATGAGCAGTTCTTC.

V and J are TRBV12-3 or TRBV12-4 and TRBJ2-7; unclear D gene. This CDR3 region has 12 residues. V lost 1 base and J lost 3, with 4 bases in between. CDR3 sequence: CASSLVNYEQYF. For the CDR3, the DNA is TGTGCCAGCAGTTTAGTTAACTACGAGCAGTACTTC.

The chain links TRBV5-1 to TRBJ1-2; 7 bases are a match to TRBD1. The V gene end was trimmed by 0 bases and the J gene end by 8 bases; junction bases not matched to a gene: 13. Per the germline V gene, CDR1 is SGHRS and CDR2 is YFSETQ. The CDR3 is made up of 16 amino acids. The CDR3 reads CASSLAGKQGIRGYTF. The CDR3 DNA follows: TGCGCCAGCAGCTTGGCAGGAAAACAGGGGATAAGGGGCTACACCTTC.

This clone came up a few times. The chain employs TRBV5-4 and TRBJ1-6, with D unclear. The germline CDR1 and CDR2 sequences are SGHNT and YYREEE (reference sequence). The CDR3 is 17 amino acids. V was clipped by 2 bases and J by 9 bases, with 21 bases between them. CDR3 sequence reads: CASSFRGGNYLGSPLHF. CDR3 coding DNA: TGTGCCAGCAGCTTTCGAGGAGGGAATTATTTAGGTTCACCCCTCCACTTT.

The CDR3, as DNA: TGTGCCAGCAGTCCTAACACAGATACGCAGTATTTT. Translating gives CASSPNTDTQYF. The chain combines TRBV6-6 with TRBJ2-3; D unclear. Germline CDR1 and CDR2: MNHNY and SVGAGI (reference sequence). V lost 5 bases and J lost 2, with 5 bases in between. The CDR3 extends over 12 amino acids.

CDR3: CASSPGQGVNTEAFF. CDR3 sequence (DNA): TGTGCCAGCAGCCCCGGACAGGGGGTGAACACTGAAGCTTTCTTT. The genes are TRBV7-9 and TRBJ1-1, with 10 bases matching TRBD1. V was pared by 5 bases and J by 0 bases, with 3 bases of the junction left unmatched. Germline CDR1 reads SEHNR; CDR2 reads FQNEAQ (reference sequence). The CDR3 totals 15 residues. Full variable domain (missing parts from reference TRBV7-9 and TRBJ1-1): DTGVSQNPRHKITKRGQNVTFRCDPISEHNRLYWYRQTLGQGPEFLTYFQNEAQLEKSRLLSDRFSAERPKGSFSTLEIQRTEQGDSAMYLCASSPGQGVNTEAFFGQGTRLTVV.

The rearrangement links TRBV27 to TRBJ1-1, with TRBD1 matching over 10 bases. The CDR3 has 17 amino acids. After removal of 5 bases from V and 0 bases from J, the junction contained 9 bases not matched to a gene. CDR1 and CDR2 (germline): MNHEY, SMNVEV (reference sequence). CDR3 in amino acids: CASSRDRGLFLNTEAFF. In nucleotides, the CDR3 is TGTGCCAGCAGTAGAGACAGGGGGCTCTTCCTGAACACTGAAGCTTTCTTT.

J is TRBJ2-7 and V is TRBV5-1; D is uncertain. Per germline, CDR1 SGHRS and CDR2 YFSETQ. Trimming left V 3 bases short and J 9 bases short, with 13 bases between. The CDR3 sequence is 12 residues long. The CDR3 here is CASSYQYFVQYF. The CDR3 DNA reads TGCGCCAGCAGCTACCAGTATTTTGTGCAGTACTTC.

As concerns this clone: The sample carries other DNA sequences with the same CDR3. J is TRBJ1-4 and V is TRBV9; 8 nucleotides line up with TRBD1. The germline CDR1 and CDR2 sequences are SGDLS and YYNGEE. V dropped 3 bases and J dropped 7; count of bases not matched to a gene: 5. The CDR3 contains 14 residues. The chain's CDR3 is CASSAGQGGEKLFF. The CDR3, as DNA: TGTGCCAGCAGCGCAGGACAGGGAGGTGAAAAACTGTTTTTT.

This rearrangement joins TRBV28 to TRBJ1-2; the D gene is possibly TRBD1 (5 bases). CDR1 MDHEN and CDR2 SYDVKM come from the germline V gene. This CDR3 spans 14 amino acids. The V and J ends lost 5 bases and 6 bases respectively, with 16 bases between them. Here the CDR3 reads CASSLLGGFDGYTF. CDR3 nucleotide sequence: TGTGCCAGCAGTCTCCTTGGGGGGTTTGATGGCTACACCTTC.

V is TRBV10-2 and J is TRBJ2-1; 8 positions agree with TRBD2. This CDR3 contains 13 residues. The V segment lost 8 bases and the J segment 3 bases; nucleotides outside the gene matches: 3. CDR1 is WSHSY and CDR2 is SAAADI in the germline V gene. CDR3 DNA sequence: TGCGCCAGCGAGCGGGGGAGCTACAATGAGCAGTTCTTC. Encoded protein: CASERGSYNEQFF.

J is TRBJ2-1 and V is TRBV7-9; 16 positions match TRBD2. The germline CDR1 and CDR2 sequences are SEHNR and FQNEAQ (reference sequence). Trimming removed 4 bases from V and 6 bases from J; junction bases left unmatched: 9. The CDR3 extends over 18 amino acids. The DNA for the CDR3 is TGTGCCAGCAGCTACGGGACTAGCGGGGGGGCTTCATCCAATGAGCAGTTCTTC. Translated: CASSYGTSGGASSNEQFF.

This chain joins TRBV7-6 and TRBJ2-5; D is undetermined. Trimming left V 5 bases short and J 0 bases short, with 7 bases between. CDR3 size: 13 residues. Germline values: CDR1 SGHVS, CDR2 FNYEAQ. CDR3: CASSPVNQETQYF. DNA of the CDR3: TGTGCCAGCAGCCCGGTGAACCAAGAGACCCAGTACTTC.

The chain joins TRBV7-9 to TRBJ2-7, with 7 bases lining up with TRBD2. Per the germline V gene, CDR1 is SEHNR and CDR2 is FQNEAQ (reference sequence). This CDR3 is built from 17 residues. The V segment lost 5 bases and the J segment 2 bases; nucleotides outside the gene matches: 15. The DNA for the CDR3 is TGTGCCAGCAGCGCCCCAATGGGGGGGGGAAGAACCTACGAGCAGTACTTC. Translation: CASSAPMGGGRTYEQYF. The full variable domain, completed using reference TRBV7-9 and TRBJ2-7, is DTGVSQNPRHKITKRGQNVTFRCDPISEHNRLYWYRQTLGQGPEFLTYFQNEAQLEKSRLLSDRFSAERPKGSFSTLEIQRTEQGDSAMYLCASSAPMGGGRTYEQYFGPGTRLTVT.

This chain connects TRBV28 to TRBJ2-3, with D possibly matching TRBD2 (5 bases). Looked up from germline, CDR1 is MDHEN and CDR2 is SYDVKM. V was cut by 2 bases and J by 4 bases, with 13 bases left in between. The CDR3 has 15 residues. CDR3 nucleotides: TGTGCCAGCAGTTTAGCGGCCGCCGGGGCAGATACGCAGTATTTT. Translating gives CASSLAAAGADTQYF.

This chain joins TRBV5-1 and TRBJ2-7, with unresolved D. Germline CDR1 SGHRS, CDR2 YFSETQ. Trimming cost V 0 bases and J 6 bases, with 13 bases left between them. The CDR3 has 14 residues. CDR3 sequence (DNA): TGCGCCAGCAGCTTGGACCAAGAAAGGAGCGAGCAGTACTTC. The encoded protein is CASSLDQERSEQYF.

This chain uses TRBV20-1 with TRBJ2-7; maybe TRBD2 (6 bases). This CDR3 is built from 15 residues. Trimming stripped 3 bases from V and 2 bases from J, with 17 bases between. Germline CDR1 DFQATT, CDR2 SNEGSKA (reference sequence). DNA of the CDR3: TGCAGTGCTAGTGGAGGGCCGGCGCTGGCCTACGAGCAGTACTTC. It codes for CSASGGPALAYEQYF.

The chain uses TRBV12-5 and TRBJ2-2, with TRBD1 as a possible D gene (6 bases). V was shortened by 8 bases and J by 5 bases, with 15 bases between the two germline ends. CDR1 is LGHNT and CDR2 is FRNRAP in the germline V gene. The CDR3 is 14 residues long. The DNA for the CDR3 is TGTGCTAGTCTATCAACAGGGCGGACCGGGGAGCTGTTTTTT. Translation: CASLSTGRTGELFF.